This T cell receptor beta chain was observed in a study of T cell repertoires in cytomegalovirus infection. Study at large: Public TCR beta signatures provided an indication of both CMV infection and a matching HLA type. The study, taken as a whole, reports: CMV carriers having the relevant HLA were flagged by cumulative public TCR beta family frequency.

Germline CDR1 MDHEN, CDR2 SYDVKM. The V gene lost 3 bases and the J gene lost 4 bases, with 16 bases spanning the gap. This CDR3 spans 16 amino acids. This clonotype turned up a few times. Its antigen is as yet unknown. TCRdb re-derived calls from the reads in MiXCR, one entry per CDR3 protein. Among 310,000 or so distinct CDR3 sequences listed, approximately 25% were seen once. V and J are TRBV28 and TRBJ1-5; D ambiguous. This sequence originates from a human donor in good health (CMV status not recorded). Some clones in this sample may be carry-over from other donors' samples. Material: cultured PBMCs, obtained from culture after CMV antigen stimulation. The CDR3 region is CASSFRGRVWNQPQHF. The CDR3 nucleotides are TGTGCCAGCAGTTTCCGAGGGAGAGTCTGGAATCAGCCCCAGCATTTT.